This T cell receptor (beta chain) was identified in a study of CD8 T cells in Susac syndrome. With random hexamers, roughly 0.45 to 1 ug RNA was reverse transcribed. One entry per CDR3 protein results from TCRdb running MiXCR on the immunoSEQ multiplex PCR reads. The profile shows around 170,000 distinct CDR3 sequences, about 91% of them singletons. Germline V gene sequence: CDR1 SQVTM, CDR2 ANQGSEA. The V segment lost 6 bases and the J segment 4 bases; nucleotides outside the gene matches: 11. The CDR3 is 17 residues long. It was negative isolation that provided the CD8+ and CD4+ T cells, whereas TEMRA cells were enriched by FACS.

Sequencing was done on a sample of CD4+ T cells from PBMCs. The gene calls are TRBV29-1 and TRBJ2-5; TRBD2 matches at 16 bases. This receptor was identified in a human donor in good health. The CDR3 sequence: CSVGTSGRARVRETQYF. CDR3 nucleotides: TGCAGCGTGGGGACTAGCGGGAGGGCCAGGGTCAGAGAGACCCAGTACTTC.